These T cell receptor beta chains were read from a single sample in a study of molecular identifiers for immune sequencing clone quantification. TCRdb re-derived calls from the PCR reads in MiXCR, one entry per CDR3 protein. Altogether more than 450,000 distinct CDR3 sequences are present, about 20% being singletons, with the ten largest covering under 0.85%. The sequenced material came from naive CD8+ T cells from blood, with Jurkat cell RNA spiked in. These receptors were obtained from a human donor in good health. Some libraries in this study had Jurkat cell RNA spiked in. The conserved cysteine and the conserved F or W are not part of the CDR3 here. Fields, in order: D gene, clone size, J gene, V gene, CDR3 protein. D genes are given only for firm matches. Where a row states a size, it is once, few, many or the class of an expanded clone; other rows omit it.

.	.	TRBJ2-7	TRBV20-1	SARTEEQY
TRBD2	few	TRBJ2-7	TRBV6-2/TRBV6-3	ASSYDSGGPSYEQY
TRBD2	many	TRBJ2-7	TRBV6-5	ASSYSTSGVYEQY
.	many	TRBJ2-3	TRBV10-3	AISVEGPDTQY
.	many	TRBJ1-1	TRBV6-5	ASSRTGNTEAF
.	.	TRBJ2-5	TRBV2	ASSAGPRGQETQY
TRBD1	few	TRBJ2-7	TRBV27	ASSLSPGQGYYEQY
.	.	TRBJ2-5	TRBV11-2	ASSLVSGSQTQY
TRBD2	.	TRBJ2-1	TRBV12-5	ASGFVSGRGWDEQF
.	few	TRBJ2-7	TRBV12-3/TRBV12-4	ASSFTGVTYEQY
TRBD1	few	TRBJ1-2	TRBV10-3	AISDGRGTENYGYT
.	many	TRBJ1-5	TRBV28	ASMKRDNQPQH
.	.	TRBJ1-4	TRBV7-2	ASSLLHQGGVEKLF
.	few	TRBJ2-3	TRBV5-8	ASSGRDTTSTDTQY
.	.	TRBJ2-1	TRBV5-3	ASSPEGLAGLNNEQF
.	many	TRBJ1-1	TRBV6-2/TRBV6-3	ASSYVTAEAF
.	many	TRBJ2-7	TRBV19	ASSIDLGSYEQY